What follows is one T cell receptor beta chain and its context. This entry belongs to a study of blood T cell repertoires in COVID-19. Study details: There were acute and convalescent COVID-19 samples, and they came from the United States, Italy and Spain. The analysed material was cDNA or gDNA that came from T cells, B-cell-depleted T cells, or PBMCs.

As processed by the authors: Reference gene primer amplification yielded estimated nucleated cell counts. The repertoire was sequenced with immunoSEQ multiplex PCR; TCRdb's copy has only in-frame clones and lacks some. V and J calls and clone size come straight from that table; D and trimming were deduced from the DNA. The sample yields approximately 250,000 clones, 84% seen once. Source material: peripheral blood. The sequence derives from a man in his forties or fifties with acute or convalescent COVID-19.

CDR3: CASSFRQGSYEQYF. DNA for the CDR3: TGTGCCAGCAGTTTTCGACAGGGCTCCTACGAGCAGTACTTC. The chain has TRBV6-6 and TRBJ2-7; TRBD1 matches 7 bases. The J segment lost 0 bases and the V segment lost 4 bases, leaving 3 bases of the junction unmatched. Germline-derived CDR1 and CDR2 are MNHNY and SVGAGI (reference sequence). The CDR3 has 14 residues.